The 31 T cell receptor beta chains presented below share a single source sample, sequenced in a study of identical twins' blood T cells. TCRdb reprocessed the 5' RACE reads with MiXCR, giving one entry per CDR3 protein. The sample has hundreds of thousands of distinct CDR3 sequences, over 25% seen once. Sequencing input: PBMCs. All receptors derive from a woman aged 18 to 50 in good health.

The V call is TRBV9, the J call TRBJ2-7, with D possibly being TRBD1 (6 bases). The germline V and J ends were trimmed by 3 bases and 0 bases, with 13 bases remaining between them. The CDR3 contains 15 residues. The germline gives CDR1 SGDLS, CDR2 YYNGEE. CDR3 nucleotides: TGTGCCAGCAGCGAGACTTGGGACAACTCCTACGAGCAGTACTTC. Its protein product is CASSETWDNSYEQYF.

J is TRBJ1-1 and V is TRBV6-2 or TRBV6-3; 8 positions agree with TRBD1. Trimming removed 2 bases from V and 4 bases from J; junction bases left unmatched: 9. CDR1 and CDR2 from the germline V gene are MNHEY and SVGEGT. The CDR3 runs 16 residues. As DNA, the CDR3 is TGTGCCAGCAGTTACCCTGGGACAGGACGGGCCACTGAAGCTTTCTTT. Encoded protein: CASSYPGTGRATEAFF.

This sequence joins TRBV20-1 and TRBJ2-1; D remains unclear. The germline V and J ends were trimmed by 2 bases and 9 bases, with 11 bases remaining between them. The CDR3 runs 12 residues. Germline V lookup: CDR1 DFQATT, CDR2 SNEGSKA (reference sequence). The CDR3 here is CSARISVREQFF. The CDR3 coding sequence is TGCAGTGCTAGAATTTCCGTCCGTGAGCAGTTCTTC.

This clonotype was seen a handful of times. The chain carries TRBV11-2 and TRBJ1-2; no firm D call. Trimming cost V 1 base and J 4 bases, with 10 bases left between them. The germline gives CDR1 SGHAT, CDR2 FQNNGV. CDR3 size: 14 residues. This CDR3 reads CASSLGSYAYGYTF. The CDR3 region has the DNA TGTGCCAGCAGCTTAGGCAGCTATGCCTATGGCTACACCTTC.

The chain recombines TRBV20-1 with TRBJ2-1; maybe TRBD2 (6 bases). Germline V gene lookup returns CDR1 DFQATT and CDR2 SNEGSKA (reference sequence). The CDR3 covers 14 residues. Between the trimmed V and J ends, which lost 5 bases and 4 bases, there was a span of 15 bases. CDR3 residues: CSAREPVWYNEQFF. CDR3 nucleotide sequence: TGCAGTGCTCGGGAGCCCGTTTGGTACAATGAGCAGTTCTTC.

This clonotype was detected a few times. Here the CDR3 DNA reads TGTGCCAGCTCACCACAGATGAGCACTGAAGCTTTCTTT. Amino acid sequence: CASSPQMSTEAFF. This rearrangement joins TRBV18 to TRBJ1-1; D is undetermined. Deletions cut 1 base from V and 4 bases from J, with 7 bases between. Germline V gene sequence: CDR1 KGHSH, CDR2 LQKENI. This CDR3 has 13 amino acids.

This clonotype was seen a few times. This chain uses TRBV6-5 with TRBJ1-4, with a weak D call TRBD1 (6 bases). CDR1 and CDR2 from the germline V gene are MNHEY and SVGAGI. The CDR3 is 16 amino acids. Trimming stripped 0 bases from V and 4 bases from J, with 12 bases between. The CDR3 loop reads CASSYSTGGSNEKLFF. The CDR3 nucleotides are TGTGCCAGCAGTTACTCGACGGGGGGCAGTAATGAAAAACTGTTTTTT.

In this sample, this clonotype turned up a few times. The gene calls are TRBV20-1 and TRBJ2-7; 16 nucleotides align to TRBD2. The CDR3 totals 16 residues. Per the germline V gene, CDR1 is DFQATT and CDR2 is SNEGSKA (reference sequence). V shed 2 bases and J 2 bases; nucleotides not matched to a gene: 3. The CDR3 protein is CSARTGTSGRAYEQYF. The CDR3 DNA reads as TGCAGTGCTAGAACCGGGACTAGCGGGAGGGCCTACGAGCAGTACTTC.

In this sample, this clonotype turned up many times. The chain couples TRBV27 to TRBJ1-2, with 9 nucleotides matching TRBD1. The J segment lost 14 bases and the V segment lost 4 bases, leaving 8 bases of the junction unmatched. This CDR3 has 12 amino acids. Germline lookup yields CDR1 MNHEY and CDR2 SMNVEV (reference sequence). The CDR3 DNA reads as TGTGCCAGCAGTTACGGGGACAGGGACCTGACCTTC. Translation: CASSYGDRDLTF.

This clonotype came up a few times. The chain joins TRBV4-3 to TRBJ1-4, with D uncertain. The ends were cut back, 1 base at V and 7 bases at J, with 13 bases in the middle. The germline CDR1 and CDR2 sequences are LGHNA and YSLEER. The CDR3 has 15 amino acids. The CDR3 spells CASSQVHSWGEKLFF. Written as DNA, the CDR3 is TGCGCCAGCAGCCAAGTGCACTCCTGGGGTGAAAAACTGTTTTTT.

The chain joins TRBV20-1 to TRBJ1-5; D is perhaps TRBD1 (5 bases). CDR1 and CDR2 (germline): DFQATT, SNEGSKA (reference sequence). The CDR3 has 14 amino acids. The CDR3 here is CSGIRTQGSQPQHF. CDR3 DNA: TGCAGCGGAATAAGGACACAAGGTTCCCAGCCCCAGCATTTT.

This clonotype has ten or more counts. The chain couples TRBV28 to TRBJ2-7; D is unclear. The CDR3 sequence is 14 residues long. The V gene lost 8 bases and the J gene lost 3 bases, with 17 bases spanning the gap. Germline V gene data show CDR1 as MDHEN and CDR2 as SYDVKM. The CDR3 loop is CASLGLKGNYEQYF. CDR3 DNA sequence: TGTGCCAGCCTTGGGTTAAAGGGTAACTACGAGCAGTACTTC.

This CDR3 reads CASSLVWGTGTEAFF. Here the CDR3 DNA reads TGTGCCAGCAGCTTGGTATGGGGCACGGGCACTGAAGCTTTCTTT. This chain uses TRBV5-5 with TRBJ1-1; perhaps TRBD1 as D (5 bases). Germline CDR1 SGHKS, CDR2 YYEKEE (reference sequence). This CDR3 has 15 amino acids. The V end lost 0 bases, the J end lost 4 bases, and 13 bases lay between the germline ends.

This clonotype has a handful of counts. The CDR3 sequence: CASSQRGTDTQYF. As DNA, the CDR3 is TGTGCCAGCAGCCAGCGGGGCACAGATACGCAGTATTTT. This chain joins TRBV5-4 and TRBJ2-3; maybe TRBD2 (6 bases). This CDR3 spans 13 amino acids. V gave up 4 bases and J gave up 1 base, with 7 bases separating them. Germline V CDR1 and CDR2: SGHNT, YYREEE (reference sequence).

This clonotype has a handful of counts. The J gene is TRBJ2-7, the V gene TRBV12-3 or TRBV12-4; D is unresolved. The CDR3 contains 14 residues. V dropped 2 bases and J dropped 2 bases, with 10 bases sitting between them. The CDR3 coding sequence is TGTGCCAGCAGTTTAATGGGGTCCACCTACGAGCAGTACTTC. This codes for CASSLMGSTYEQYF.

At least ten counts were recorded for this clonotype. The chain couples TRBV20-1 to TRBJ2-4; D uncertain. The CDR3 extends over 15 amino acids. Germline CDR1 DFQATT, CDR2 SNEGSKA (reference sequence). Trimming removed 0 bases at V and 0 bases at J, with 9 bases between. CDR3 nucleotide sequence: TGCAGTGCTAGAGATGCAGACCTAGCCAAAAACATTCAGTACTTC. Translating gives CSARDADLAKNIQYF.

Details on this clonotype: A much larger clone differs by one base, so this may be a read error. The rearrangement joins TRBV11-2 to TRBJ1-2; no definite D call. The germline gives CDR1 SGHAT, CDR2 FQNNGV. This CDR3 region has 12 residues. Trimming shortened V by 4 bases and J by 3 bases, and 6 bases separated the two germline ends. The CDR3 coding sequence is TGTGCCAGCAGCTCAGAGGACTATGGCTACACCTTC. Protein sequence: CASSSEDYGYTF.

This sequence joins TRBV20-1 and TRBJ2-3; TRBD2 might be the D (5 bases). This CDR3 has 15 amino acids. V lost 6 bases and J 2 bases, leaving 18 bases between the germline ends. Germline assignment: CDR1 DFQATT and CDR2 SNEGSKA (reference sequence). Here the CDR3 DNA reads TGCAGTGCCCCAGGACTGAACAGCATCACAGATACGCAGTATTTT. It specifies CSAPGLNSITDTQYF.

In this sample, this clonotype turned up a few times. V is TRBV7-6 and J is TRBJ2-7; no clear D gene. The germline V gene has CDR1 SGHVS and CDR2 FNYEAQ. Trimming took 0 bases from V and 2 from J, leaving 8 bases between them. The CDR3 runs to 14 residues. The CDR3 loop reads CASSLASGAYEQYF. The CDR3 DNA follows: TGTGCCAGCAGCTTAGCGTCTGGGGCCTACGAGCAGTACTTC. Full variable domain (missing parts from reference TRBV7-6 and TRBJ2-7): GAGVSQSPRYKVTKRGQDVALRCDPISGHVSLYWYRQALGQGPEFLTYFNYEAQQDKSGLPNDRFSAERPEGSISTLTIQRTEQRDSAMYRCASSLASGAYEQYFGPGTRLTVT.

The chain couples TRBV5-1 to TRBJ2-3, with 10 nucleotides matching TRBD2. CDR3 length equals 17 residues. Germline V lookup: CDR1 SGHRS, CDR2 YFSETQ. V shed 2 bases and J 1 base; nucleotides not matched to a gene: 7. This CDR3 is CASSFFKAGGGTDTQYF. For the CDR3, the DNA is TGCGCCAGCAGCTTCTTCAAAGCGGGAGGGGGCACAGATACGCAGTATTTT.

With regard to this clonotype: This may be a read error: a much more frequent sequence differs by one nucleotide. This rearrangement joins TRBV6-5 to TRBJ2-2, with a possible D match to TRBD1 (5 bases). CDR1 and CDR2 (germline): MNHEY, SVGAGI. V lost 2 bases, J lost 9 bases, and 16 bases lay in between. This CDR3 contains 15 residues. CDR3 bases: TGTGCCAGCAGTTACGGCGGCAGGGCGACCTGGGAGCTGTTTTTT. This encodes CASSYGGRATWELFF.

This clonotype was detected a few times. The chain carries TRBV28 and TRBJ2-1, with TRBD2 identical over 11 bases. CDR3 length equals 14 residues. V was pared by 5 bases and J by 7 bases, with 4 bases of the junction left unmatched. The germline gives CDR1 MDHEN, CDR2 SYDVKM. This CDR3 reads CASSETSGKNEQFF. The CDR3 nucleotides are TGTGCCAGCAGTGAGACTAGCGGGAAAAATGAGCAGTTCTTC.

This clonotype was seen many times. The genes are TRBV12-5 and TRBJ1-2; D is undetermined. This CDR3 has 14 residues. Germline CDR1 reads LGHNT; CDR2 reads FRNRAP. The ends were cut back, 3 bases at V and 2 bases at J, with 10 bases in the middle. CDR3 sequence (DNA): TGTGCTAGTGGTTTAAACAGACCAAACTATGGCTACACCTTC. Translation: CASGLNRPNYGYTF.

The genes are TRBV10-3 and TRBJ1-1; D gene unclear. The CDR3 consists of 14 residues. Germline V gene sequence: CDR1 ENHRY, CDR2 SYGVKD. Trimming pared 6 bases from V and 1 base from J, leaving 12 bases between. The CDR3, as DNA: TGTGCCATCAGGGGGTTGGGTCGGAACACTGAAGCTTTCTTT. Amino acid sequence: CAIRGLGRNTEAFF.

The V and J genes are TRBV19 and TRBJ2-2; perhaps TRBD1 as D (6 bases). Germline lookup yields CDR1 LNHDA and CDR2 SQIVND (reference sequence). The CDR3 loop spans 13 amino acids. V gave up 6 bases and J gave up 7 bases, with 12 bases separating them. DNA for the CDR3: TGTGCCAGTAGGACAGGCTGGGGCGGGGAGCTGTTTTTT. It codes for CASRTGWGGELFF. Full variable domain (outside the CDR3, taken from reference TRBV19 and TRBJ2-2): DGGITQSPKYLFRKEGQNVTLSCEQNLNHDAMYWYRQDPGQGLRLIYYSQIVNDFQKGDIAEGYSVSREKKESFPLTVTSAQKNPTAFYLCASRTGWGGELFFGEGSRLTVL.

In nucleotides, the CDR3 is TGCGCCAGCAGTGAGGAGACAGACCAAGAGACCCAGTACTTC. Translation: CASSEETDQETQYF. This chain links TRBV10-1 with TRBJ2-5; tentatively, D is TRBD1 (5 bases). CDR1 is WNHNN, CDR2 SYGVQD, per germline (reference sequence). This CDR3 contains 14 residues. V dropped 2 bases and J dropped 0 bases, with 7 bases sitting between them.

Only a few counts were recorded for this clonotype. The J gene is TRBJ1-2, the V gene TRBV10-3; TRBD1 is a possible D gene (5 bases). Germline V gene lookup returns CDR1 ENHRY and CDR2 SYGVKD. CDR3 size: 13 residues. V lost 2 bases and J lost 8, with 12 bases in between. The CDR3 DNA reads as TGTGCCATCAGTGAGACGAAGGGGAGCGGCTACACCTTC. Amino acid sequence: CAISETKGSGYTF.

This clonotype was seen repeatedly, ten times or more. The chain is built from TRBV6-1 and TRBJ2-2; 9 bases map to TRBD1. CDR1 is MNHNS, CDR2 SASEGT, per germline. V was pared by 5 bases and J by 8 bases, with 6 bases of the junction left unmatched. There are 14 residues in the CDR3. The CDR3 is CASSPGQGMGELFF. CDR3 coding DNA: TGTGCCAGCAGTCCGGGACAGGGAATGGGGGAGCTGTTTTTT.

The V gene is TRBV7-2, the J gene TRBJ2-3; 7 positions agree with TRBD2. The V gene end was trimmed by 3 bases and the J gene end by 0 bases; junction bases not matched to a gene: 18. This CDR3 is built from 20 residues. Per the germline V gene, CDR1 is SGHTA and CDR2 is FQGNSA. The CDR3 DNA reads TGTGCCAGCAGCTTCCCACTACAGAGCGGGATCGAATCTAGCACAGATACGCAGTATTTT. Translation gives CASSFPLQSGIESSTDTQYF.

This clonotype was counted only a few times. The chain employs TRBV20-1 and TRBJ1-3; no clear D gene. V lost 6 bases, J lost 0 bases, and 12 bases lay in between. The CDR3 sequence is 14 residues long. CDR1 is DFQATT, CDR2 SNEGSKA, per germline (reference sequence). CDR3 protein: CSARRTSSGNTIYF. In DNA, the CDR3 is TGCAGTGCCCGTCGGACCTCCTCTGGAAACACCATATATTTT.

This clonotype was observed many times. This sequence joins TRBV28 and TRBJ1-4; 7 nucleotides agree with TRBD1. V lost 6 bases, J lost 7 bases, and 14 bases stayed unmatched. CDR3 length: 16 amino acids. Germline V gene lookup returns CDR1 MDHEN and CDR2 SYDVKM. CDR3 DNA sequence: TGTGCCAGCAGATACCCGTCAGGGGGAACAGGTGAAAAACTGTTTTTT. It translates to CASRYPSGGTGEKLFF.